This T cell receptor beta chain originates from a study of blood T cell repertoires in COVID-19. Study in general: The samples span acute and convalescent COVID-19 from the United States, Italy and Spain.

Per germline, CDR1 SGHDN and CDR2 FVKESK. V was cut by 4 bases and J by 5 bases, with 11 bases left in between. The CDR3 totals 13 residues. TCRdb keeps only in-frame clones here, not all; method: immunoSEQ multiplex PCR. The sample shows tens of thousands of clones, about 86% of them seen only once. Sequencing was performed on peripheral blood. The V call is TRBV14, the J call TRBJ1-2, with D tentatively TRBD1 (5 bases). This receptor was identified in a man aged 35 to 55 with COVID-19, enrolled during active disease. CDR3 in DNA: TGTGCCAGCAGCCGGACAAACCTTTATGGCTACACCTTC. It yields the protein CASSRTNLYGYTF.